The source of this T cell receptor (beta chain) is a study of cytomegalovirus exposure and HLA in healthy donors. Looking at the study overall: Approximately 180 million T cells yielded about 120 million unique TCR beta sequences, as an earlier analysis found.

CDR1 is SGHVS and CDR2 is FQNEAQ in the germline V gene. This CDR3 has 11 amino acids. Trimming stripped 10 bases from V and 6 bases from J, with 11 bases between. In regard to this clone: Its target is not known.

Study-level points and caveats: Per published accounts, TCR beta sequences correctly predicted the HLA-A and HLA-B alleles of most subjects. Cytomegalovirus-associated status was assigned to 150 to 200 TCR beta chains.

PCR employed 60 Vbeta and 13 Jbeta primers. The assay was immunoSEQ multiplex PCR, and TCRdb's table has in-frame clones only and misses some. The repertoire consists of fewer than 250,000 clones, with about 80% occurring once and the leading ten covering more than 1.5%. The sample taken for sequencing was PBMCs. The chain recombines TRBV7-8 with TRBJ2-3, with a tentative D call TRBD1 (5 bases). This TCR derives from a man aged 18 to 35 in good health and CMV-seronegative. The CDR3 coding sequence is TGTGCCACTTCGAAGGGGGATACGCAGTATTTT. Protein product: CATSKGDTQYF.